Presented here are 27 T cell receptor beta chains from one specimen sequenced in a study of shared clonotypes between healthy human individuals. Clones were sequenced by immunoSEQ multiplex PCR, and TCRdb holds only the in-frame ones, with some missing. This sample has some 2,500,000 clones, with about 90% found just once. The sequenced sample consisted of naive CD4+ T cells from PBMCs. Subset meaning: CD45RA+ positively selected. The receptors originated from a man aged 18 to 30 in good health. Some clones in this sample may be carry-over from other donors' samples.

The chain recombines TRBV6-5 with TRBJ1-5, with D unclear. The CDR3 runs 15 residues. Germline V lookup: CDR1 MNHEY, CDR2 SVGAGI. V was clipped by 2 bases and J by 1 base, with 9 bases between them. In DNA form, the CDR3 reads TGTGCCAGCAGTTACGGGCACCCAAGCAATCAGCCCCAGCATTTT. Amino acid sequence: CASSYGHPSNQPQHF.

The chain joins TRBV7-2 to TRBJ2-1, with a tentative D call TRBD2 (6 bases). This CDR3 region has 16 residues. Trimming removed 2 bases at V and 6 bases at J, with 17 bases between. CDR1 is SGHTA, CDR2 FQGNSA, per germline. This chain's CDR3 is CASSLLGGTHLNEQFF. For the CDR3, the DNA is TGTGCCAGCAGCTTATTGGGCGGGACTCACCTCAATGAGCAGTTCTTC.

This clone came up once. In DNA, the CDR3 is TGTGCCAGCGGTAGTTCAGTCGAAGATACGCAGTATTTT. This gives the protein CASGSSVEDTQYF. The chain couples TRBV11-2 to TRBJ2-3; D is unresolved. The CDR3 spans 13 residues. Germline V gives CDR1 SGHAT, CDR2 FQNNGV. V dropped 8 bases and J dropped 5 bases, with 14 bases sitting between them.

The chain joins TRBV29-1 to TRBJ2-4; 7 nucleotides line up with TRBD1. V was clipped by 4 bases and J by 6 bases; unmatched bases: 9. CDR3 length: 14 residues. Germline loops: CDR1 SQVTM, CDR2 ANQGSEA. CDR3 nucleotides: TGCAGCGTTGTCGAGATACAGGGGTTAAACATTCAGTACTTC. Amino acid sequence: CSVVEIQGLNIQYF.

This chain links TRBV7-9 with TRBJ2-1, with D possibly being TRBD2 (6 bases). From germline, CDR1 is SEHNR and CDR2 FQNEAQ (reference sequence). The CDR3 has 11 amino acids. V dropped 0 bases and J dropped 15 bases, with 9 bases sitting between them. The CDR3 nucleotides read TGTGCCAGCAGCTTAGCAGGAGCGGGGTTCTTC. Its translation: CASSLAGAGFF.

In its sample, this clone was seen once. This chain joins TRBV11-2 and TRBJ2-7; D might be TRBD1 or TRBD2, each matching 5 bases. Germline lookup yields CDR1 SGHAT and CDR2 FQNNGV. The CDR3 consists of 16 residues. Trimming stripped 5 bases from V and 9 bases from J, with 26 bases between. The CDR3 sequence is CASSPGVGASLGVQYF. The CDR3 DNA is TGTGCCAGCAGCCCAGGTGTCGGGGCCTCCCTCGGGGTGCAGTACTTC.

The genes are TRBV9 and TRBJ2-1; 7 bases align to TRBD1. The ends lost 1 base at V and 7 bases at J; junction bases unmatched: 5. The CDR3 spans 14 residues. Looked up from germline, CDR1 is SGDLS and CDR2 is YYNGEE. In DNA, the CDR3 is TGTGCCAGCAGCGTAAGGGGGCAAAGGAATGAGCAGTTCTTC. Protein product: CASSVRGQRNEQFF.

The V gene is TRBV4-2, the J gene TRBJ1-2; D uncertain. This CDR3 region has 14 residues. CDR1 and CDR2 from the germline V gene are LGHNA and YNFKEQ. Trimming took 1 base from V and 7 from J, leaving 13 bases between them. The CDR3 here is CASSQVGNNGGYTF. In DNA form, the CDR3 reads TGTGCCAGCAGCCAAGTTGGTAACAACGGTGGCTACACCTTC.

The chain joins TRBV19 to TRBJ2-1; TRBD1 agrees at 7 bases. Trimming took 6 bases from V and 6 from J; bases not matched to a gene: 8. Germline V CDR1 and CDR2: LNHDA, SQIVND (reference sequence). There are 14 residues in the CDR3. This CDR3 reads CASRTGQQFNEQFF. For the CDR3, the DNA is TGTGCCAGTAGAACGGGACAGCAATTCAATGAGCAGTTCTTC.

The chain couples TRBV28 to TRBJ1-5; no definite D call. The germline V gene encodes CDR1 MDHEN and CDR2 SYDVKM. V was pared by 6 bases and J by 0 bases, with 15 bases between. The CDR3 runs to 16 residues. DNA for the CDR3: TGTGCCAGCAGCCAAACCGGGTCTTATAGCAATCAGCCCCAGCATTTT. This gives the protein CASSQTGSYSNQPQHF.

The rearrangement links TRBV14 to TRBJ2-7; D not resolved. The CDR3 covers 13 residues. Looked up from germline, CDR1 is SGHDN and CDR2 is FVKESK. Trimming pared 0 bases from V and 3 bases from J, leaving 6 bases between. The CDR3 region is CASSQDFDYEQYF. DNA of the CDR3: TGTGCCAGCAGCCAAGACTTTGACTACGAGCAGTACTTC.

J is TRBJ2-1 and V is TRBV5-4, with D unclear. The ends were cut back, 3 bases at V and 7 bases at J, with 11 bases in the middle. Germline CDR1 is SGHNT and CDR2 is YYREEE (reference sequence). This CDR3 has 13 amino acids. The CDR3 sequence is CASSSDIRNEQFF. Written as DNA, the CDR3 is TGTGCCAGCAGCTCGGATATCAGGAATGAGCAGTTCTTC.

The chain combines TRBV27 with TRBJ2-4; no definite D call. This CDR3 is 17 amino acids long. CDR1 is MNHEY and CDR2 is SMNVEV in the germline V gene (reference sequence). The V end lost 6 bases, the J end lost 0 bases, and 18 bases lay between the germline ends. The CDR3 loop reads CASSALTGRTAKNIQYF. CDR3 DNA sequence: TGTGCCAGCAGCGCCTTGACGGGCCGAACAGCCAAAAACATTCAGTACTTC.

The rearrangement links TRBV2 to TRBJ2-5; D perhaps matches TRBD1 (5 bases). The CDR3 length is 12 residues. Germline V gene sequence: CDR1 SNHLY, CDR2 FYNNEI. Trimming left V 7 bases short and J 9 bases short, with 15 bases between. CDR3 region: CASILSPGPQYF. The CDR3, as DNA: TGTGCCAGCATTCTAAGTCCAGGGCCCCAGTACTTC.

This rearrangement joins TRBV5-1 to TRBJ2-7; D is unresolved. The germline V gene has CDR1 SGHRS and CDR2 YFSETQ. Trimming shortened V by 4 bases and J by 6 bases, and 17 bases separated the two germline ends. The CDR3 sequence is 14 residues long. CDR3 protein: CASSRSDALGEQYF. Here the CDR3 DNA reads TGCGCCAGCAGCCGTTCGGACGCCCTCGGCGAGCAGTACTTC. Using reference TRBV5-1 and TRBJ2-7 for the parts outside the CDR3, the full variable domain is KAGVTQTPRYLIKTRGQQVTLSCSPISGHRSVSWYQQTPGQGLQFLFEYFSETQRNKGNFPGRFSGRQFSNSRSEMNVSTLELGDSALYLCASSRSDALGEQYFGPGTRLTVT.

The rearrangement uses TRBV5-1 and TRBJ2-1; D is unresolved. The germline V and J ends were trimmed by 4 bases and 0 bases, with 11 bases remaining between them. The germline V gene has CDR1 SGHRS and CDR2 YFSETQ. The CDR3 is 15 amino acids. The CDR3, as DNA: TGCGCCAGCAGCCACCGATTGGGCTCCTACAATGAGCAGTTCTTC. Protein: CASSHRLGSYNEQFF.

The V call is TRBV5-1, the J call TRBJ2-7, with 13 bases matching TRBD2. V was clipped by 0 bases and J by 7 bases; unmatched bases: 10. CDR3 length: 17 amino acids. Germline CDR1 SGHRS, CDR2 YFSETQ. The CDR3 nucleotides are TGCGCCAGCAGCTTGGGGACTAGCGGGAGTATTGTAGGGGAGCAGTACTTC. It codes for CASSLGTSGSIVGEQYF.

The chain uses TRBV7-9 and TRBJ2-1; 11 positions agree with TRBD2. Trimming removed 1 base from V and 12 bases from J; junction bases left unmatched: 17. Germline V gene sequence: CDR1 SEHNR, CDR2 FQNEAQ (reference sequence). The CDR3 spans 18 residues. For the CDR3, the DNA is TGTGCCAGCAGCTTAGGCGCCACCACTAGCGGGAGACCAGGTTTGCAGTTCTTC. Amino acids: CASSLGATTSGRPGLQFF.

CDR3 sequence: CASRTTGGGYGYTF. The DNA of the CDR3 is TGTGCCAGCAGGACTACAGGGGGCGGCTATGGCTACACCTTC. This sequence joins TRBV6-5 and TRBJ1-2; 9 bases align to TRBD1. The CDR3 is made up of 14 amino acids. Germline loops: CDR1 MNHEY, CDR2 SVGAGI. V was clipped by 6 bases and J by 4 bases; unmatched bases: 6.

As DNA, the CDR3 is TGTGCCAGCAGCCAAGGGGCGGGCAGGAGCTCCTACAATGAGCAGTTCTTC. It specifies CASSQGAGRSSYNEQFF. V gene TRBV7-2 combines with J gene TRBJ2-1, with D perhaps given as TRBD1 or TRBD2 (5 bases each). Germline V gives CDR1 SGHTA, CDR2 FQGNSA. Between the trimmed V and J ends, which lost 5 bases and 0 bases, there was a span of 17 bases. The CDR3 has 17 amino acids.

This rearrangement joins TRBV7-2 to TRBJ2-2, with a possible D match to TRBD1 (5 bases). There are 14 residues in the CDR3. Trimming pared 5 bases from V and 4 bases from J, leaving 11 bases between. Germline CDR1 SGHTA, CDR2 FQGNSA. The CDR3 here is CASSRQWGTGELFF. The CDR3 DNA reads as TGTGCCAGCAGCCGACAGTGGGGCACCGGGGAGCTGTTTTTT.

The V call is TRBV6-6, the J call TRBJ2-1; D unclear. The V end was cut by 6 bases, the J end by 9 bases, with 18 bases between. Germline V gene data show CDR1 as MNHNY and CDR2 as SVGAGI (reference sequence). This CDR3 comprises 14 residues. In DNA, the CDR3 is TGTGCCAGCAGCAAGCCCGGGCAGGCGGTTGAGCAGTTCTTC. As protein: CASSKPGQAVEQFF.

J is TRBJ2-1 and V is TRBV4-1; 9 bases align to TRBD2. The V segment lost 3 bases and the J segment 6 bases; nucleotides outside the gene matches: 9. The CDR3 length is 16 residues. Per the germline V gene, CDR1 is MGHRA and CDR2 is YSYEKL. The CDR3 bases are TGCGCCAGCAGCCATGAGACTAGCGGACTACCCAATGAGCAGTTCTTC. It is translated as CASSHETSGLPNEQFF.

V gene TRBV19 combines with J gene TRBJ1-4; tentative D call: TRBD1 (6 bases). The germline V gene has CDR1 LNHDA and CDR2 SQIVND (reference sequence). The CDR3 extends over 15 amino acids. V lost 5 bases and J 4 bases, leaving 14 bases between the germline ends. The CDR3 sequence is CASSLYGGRNEKLFF. The DNA of the CDR3 is TGTGCCAGTAGTTTATACGGGGGGCGTAATGAAAAACTGTTTTTT.

The rearrangement uses TRBV2 and TRBJ2-2, with unresolved D. The CDR3 runs 15 residues. Germline lookup yields CDR1 SNHLY and CDR2 FYNNEI. V lost 8 bases and J 0 bases, leaving 13 bases between the germline ends. The CDR3 coding sequence is TGTGCCAGCGGGGTGCGCTACACGAACACCGGGGAGCTGTTTTTT. This encodes CASGVRYTNTGELFF.

This rearrangement joins TRBV7-3 to TRBJ2-2; no clear D. This CDR3 is 15 amino acids long. Germline V gives CDR1 SGHTA, CDR2 FQGTGA. Trimming removed 5 bases from V and 0 bases from J, with 10 bases in between. CDR3 amino acids: CASSPPGPNTGELFF. As DNA, the CDR3 is TGTGCCAGCAGCCCCCCAGGTCCGAACACCGGGGAGCTGTTTTTT.

The CDR3 sequence is CASSSRQGSNYGYTF. The CDR3 DNA follows: TGTGCCAGCAGTTCCCGACAGGGATCGAACTATGGCTACACCTTC. The chain uses TRBV27 and TRBJ1-2; 7 bases are shared with TRBD1. CDR1 is MNHEY, CDR2 SMNVEV, per germline (reference sequence). This CDR3 has 15 residues. V lost 4 bases and J lost 2; bases outside the gene matches: 7.